This T cell receptor (beta chain) was recovered during a study of response to subunit inactivated influenza vaccine. Study-wide results and caveats: The authors proposed limited new T cell recruitment per seasonal influenza vaccination.

From the RT-PCR reads, TCRdb called clonotypes with MiXCR, one entry per CDR3 protein. The sample holds about half a million distinct CDR3 sequences; 25% are singletons and the top ten take over 1.5%. Germline V CDR1 and CDR2: DFQATT, SNEGSKA (reference sequence). The CDR3 runs 15 residues. V was trimmed by 3 bases and J by 0 bases, leaving 12 bases between them. Notes on this clonotype: The target antigen is unknown.

The chain employs TRBV20-1 and TRBJ2-4; D not resolved. Sequenced here: CD4+ T cells sorted from PBMCs, sampled 4 to 6 days after vaccination. The sequence derives from a man aged 50-59 years who received an inactivated influenza vaccine. The CDR3 DNA follows: TGCAGTGCTAGCGGTGGTTTGATAGCCAAAAACATTCAGTACTTC. Translated, it gives CSASGGLIAKNIQYF.